The 19 T cell receptor beta chains below come from one sample, sequenced in a study of cytomegalovirus exposure and HLA in healthy donors. Vbeta (60) and Jbeta (13) primers were used in the PCR. Assay: immunoSEQ multiplex PCR; the TCRdb copy retains only in-frame clones and omits some. The table has around 230,000 clones, 82% seen once. The specimen was PBMCs. The receptors were sampled from a man aged 35 to 55 in good health and CMV-seropositive.

The chain is built from TRBV2 and TRBJ1-1, with D unresolved. Germline V gene sequence: CDR1 SNHLY, CDR2 FYNNEI. V was clipped by 6 bases and J by 0 bases, with 8 bases between them. CDR3 length equals 13 residues. In DNA form, the CDR3 reads TGTGCCAGCAGGCGGGCCATGAACACTGAAGCTTTCTTT. Amino acids: CASRRAMNTEAFF.

This CDR3 is CASNPLAVSETQYF. In DNA, the CDR3 is TGTGCCAGCAACCCACTAGCGGTTTCAGAGACCCAGTACTTC. The chain has TRBV7-9 and TRBJ2-5, with TRBD2 matching over 8 bases. This CDR3 spans 14 amino acids. The V segment lost 7 bases and the J segment 4 bases; nucleotides outside the gene matches: 8. Looked up from germline, CDR1 is SEHNR and CDR2 is FQNEAQ (reference sequence).

This chain links TRBV5-1 with TRBJ2-7, with 14 bases identical to TRBD2. Germline V lookup: CDR1 SGHRS, CDR2 YFSETQ. V was clipped by 0 bases and J by 5 bases; unmatched bases: 1. The CDR3 covers 15 residues. In nucleotides, the CDR3 is TGCGCCAGCAGCTTGGTGGGACTAGCGGGAGACGAGCAGTACTTC. It encodes CASSLVGLAGDEQYF.

The chain links TRBV6-6 to TRBJ1-2, with TRBD1 as a possible D gene (5 bases). Trimming removed 5 bases from V and 4 bases from J, with 11 bases in between. CDR1 and CDR2 (germline): MNHNY, SVGAGI (reference sequence). This CDR3 contains 13 residues. The CDR3 region is CASSADRGYGYTF. In nucleotides, the CDR3 is TGTGCCAGCAGTGCCGACAGAGGCTATGGCTACACCTTC.

This clone was recorded a few times. V usage is TRBV4-1 and J usage is TRBJ1-1, with 7 bases fitting TRBD1. Unmatched junction bases numbered 7, after V lost 4 bases and J lost 2 bases. This CDR3 is 15 amino acids long. Germline V gene sequence: CDR1 MGHRA, CDR2 YSYEKL. The CDR3 region has the DNA TGCGCCAGCAGCCCCCCGACAGGGACCAACACTGAAGCTTTCTTT. This encodes CASSPPTGTNTEAFF.

J is TRBJ1-2 and V is TRBV25-1; D is ambiguous. CDR1 and CDR2 (germline): MGHDK, SYGVNS. The CDR3 loop spans 11 amino acids. Between the trimmed V and J ends, which lost 4 bases and 6 bases, there was a span of 6 bases. The CDR3 bases are TGTGCCAGCAGTGCAAAGCATGGCTACACCTTC. It is translated as CASSAKHGYTF.

This clone was counted only a few times. This chain connects TRBV5-1 to TRBJ2-7; 8 bases are shared with TRBD2. V dropped 1 base and J dropped 2; count of bases not matched to a gene: 8. The CDR3 contains 16 residues. CDR1 SGHRS and CDR2 YFSETQ come from the germline V gene. CDR3 protein: CASSLPGGAWPYEQYV. CDR3 DNA: TGCGCCAGCAGCTTGCCCGGGGGGGCCTGGCCCTACGAGCAGTACGTC.

The J gene is TRBJ1-5, the V gene TRBV15; unclear D gene. The V end lost 3 bases, the J end lost 5 bases, and 11 bases lay between the germline ends. This CDR3 is 14 amino acids long. CDR1 is LNHNV, CDR2 YYDKDF, per germline (reference sequence). The CDR3 bases are TGTGCCACCAGCAGGCGGGGAGTCTATCAGCCCCAGCATTTT. It codes for CATSRRGVYQPQHF.

The chain is built from TRBV2 and TRBJ1-2, with a tentative D call TRBD1 (5 bases). The V end lost 6 bases, the J end lost 2 bases, and 10 bases lay between the germline ends. This CDR3 comprises 13 residues. CDR1 and CDR2 (germline): SNHLY, FYNNEI. The CDR3 reads CASRGTLNYGYTF. The CDR3 nucleotides read TGTGCCAGCAGGGGGACTCTAAACTATGGCTACACCTTC.

The V and J genes are TRBV19 and TRBJ2-3, with 8 bases fitting TRBD1. The length of the CDR3 is 15 residues. Germline-derived CDR1 and CDR2 are LNHDA and SQIVND (reference sequence). Trimming at V came to 5 bases and at J to 0 bases, leaving 4 bases not matched to a gene. This chain's CDR3 is CASSHRTGSTDTQYF. The DNA of the CDR3 is TGTGCCAGTAGTCATAGGACAGGGAGCACAGATACGCAGTATTTT. Drawing the rest from reference TRBV19 and TRBJ2-3, the complete variable domain is DGGITQSPKYLFRKEGQNVTLSCEQNLNHDAMYWYRQDPGQGLRLIYYSQIVNDFQKGDIAEGYSVSREKKESFPLTVTSAQKNPTAFYLCASSHRTGSTDTQYFGPGTRLTVL.

CDR3 in DNA: TGTGCCTGGGAAAAAGCGGGAGTATCGTACGAGCAGTACTTC. This encodes CAWEKAGVSYEQYF. This chain uses TRBV30 with TRBJ2-7; the match to TRBD2 covers 8 bases. The CDR3 length is 14 residues. Germline CDR1 is GTSNPN and CDR2 is SVGIG (reference sequence). With V trimmed by 5 bases and J by 4 bases, 10 bases remained unmatched.

The V call is TRBV21-1, the J call TRBJ2-5; TRBD1, the table's D call, was not compared with the DNA. TRBV21-1 constitutes a pseudogene. This CDR3 contains 16 residues. The chain's CDR3 is CASSNKITGARETQYF. CDR3 sequence (DNA): TGTGCCAGCAGCAATAAGATAACAGGGGCTCGGGAGACCCAGTACTTC.

The chain has TRBV25-1 and TRBJ1-5; D not resolved. V was trimmed by 1 base and J by 0 bases, leaving 7 bases between them. Per germline, CDR1 MGHDK and CDR2 SYGVNS. CDR3 length equals 15 residues. In DNA form, the CDR3 reads TGTGCCAGCAGTGAATCGGGGAGTAGCAATCAGCCCCAGCATTTT. It is translated as CASSESGSSNQPQHF.

This rearrangement joins TRBV5-4 to TRBJ2-7; possible D gene TRBD2, 5 bases. The CDR3 is 14 amino acids. Germline-derived CDR1 and CDR2 are SGHNT and YYREEE (reference sequence). The V end lost 3 bases, the J end lost 4 bases, and 14 bases lay between the germline ends. CDR3 sequence: CASSSPGSVYEQYV. The DNA for the CDR3 is TGTGCCAGCAGCTCACCGGGGAGTGTTTACGAGCAGTACGTC.

The gene calls are TRBV5-5 and TRBJ2-7; 8 bases match TRBD2. Trimming cost V 0 bases and J 2 bases; bases outside gene matches: 13. CDR3 size: 18 residues. Germline V gives CDR1 SGHKS, CDR2 YYEKEE (reference sequence). CDR3 in DNA: TGTGCCAGCAGCTTGGCCCCCCGTGGGGTAGCGGGAACCTACGAGCAGTACTTC. Protein sequence: CASSLAPRGVAGTYEQYF.

The chain is built from TRBV6-1 and TRBJ1-1, with TRBD1 matching over 9 bases. In germline, CDR1 is MNHNS, CDR2 SASEGT. The junction had 3 bases not matched to a gene; V was cut back by 0 bases and J by 10 bases. The CDR3 extends over 13 amino acids. CDR3 in amino acids: CASSEAGTGRAFF. CDR3 DNA sequence: TGTGCCAGCAGTGAAGCCGGGACAGGGCGAGCTTTCTTT.

The chain recombines TRBV7-2 with TRBJ2-7, with 7 bases fitting TRBD2. V was clipped by 4 bases and J by 2 bases; unmatched bases: 8. This CDR3 region has 15 residues. Germline V gene data show CDR1 as SGHTA and CDR2 as FQGNSA. CDR3 nucleotides: TGTGCCAGCAGCTCCCCCCCAGCGGGGACCTACGAGCAGTACTTC. It codes for CASSSPPAGTYEQYF.

V usage is TRBV27 and J usage is TRBJ1-3; possibly TRBD1 for D (6 bases). CDR3 size: 15 residues. Trimming cost V 4 bases and J 2 bases, with 12 bases left between them. Germline-derived CDR1 and CDR2 are MNHEY and SMNVEV (reference sequence). DNA of the CDR3: TGTGCCAGCAGTTCGGTCCCAGGGGCTGGAAACACCATATATTTT. It translates to CASSSVPGAGNTIYF.

This chain connects TRBV10-1 to TRBJ2-3; 9 nucleotides match TRBD2. Germline V gene data show CDR1 as WNHNN and CDR2 as SYGVQD (reference sequence). The V segment lost 0 bases and the J segment 10 bases; nucleotides outside the gene matches: 14. The CDR3 totals 17 residues. This chain's CDR3 is CASSESKASGDGSAQYF. DNA of the CDR3: TGCGCCAGCAGTGAGTCGAAGGCTAGCGGGGACGGGTCGGCGCAGTATTTT.